The source of this T cell receptor (beta chain) is a study of cytomegalovirus exposure and HLA in healthy donors. This PCR relied on a set of 60 Vbeta primers and 13 Jbeta primers. The protocol was immunoSEQ multiplex PCR, while the TCRdb copy is restricted to in-frame clones and leaves out a portion. The sample lists 130,000 to 150,000 clones, approximately 78% occurring once. The clonotype comes from a man aged 35-49 years in good health and CMV-seropositive. Material for sequencing was PBMCs.

The chain's CDR3 is CASITPGNTEAFF. The CDR3, as DNA: TGTGCCAGCATCACCCCGGGGAACACTGAAGCTTTCTTT. This chain joins TRBV28 and TRBJ1-1, with D unresolved. Per the germline V gene, CDR1 is MDHEN and CDR2 is SYDVKM. There are 13 residues in the CDR3. V gave up 7 bases and J gave up 1 base, with 10 bases separating them.